Below are 14 T cell receptor beta chains sequenced from a single sample in a study of T cell responses to AZD1222 COVID-19 vaccine (dated by TCRdb to the early 2020s). The time point label, read with the paper, signifies: about 28 days (+/-7) after the second vaccine dose. The library relied on the immunoSEQ multiplex PCR assay. The immuneACCESS repertoire file appears here via TCRdb, limited to in-frame rearrangements. These files lack a portion of the clones; in checked studies, under half of the deficit traces to unresolved V genes, and the cause of the others is not known. The sample table shows around 50,000 clones, and about 86% are seen once. The ten largest make up around 6.5% of the sample. The source was peripheral blood, collected 28 days after the second AZD1222 dose. The receptor set was obtained from an adult who received the AZD1222 COVID-19 vaccine.

This clone was detected only a few times. The junction differs from germline at one of its ends, possibly a read error. V and J are TRBV28 and TRBJ2-7, with D tentatively TRBD1 or TRBD2 (5 bases each). This CDR3 spans 11 amino acids. Germline values: CDR1 MDHEN, CDR2 SYDVKM. CDR3 DNA: TGTGCCAGCAGTTTATCCCGGGACGTGTTTTTC. Encoded protein: CASSLSRDVFF.

There are a few counts of this clone. The CDR3 protein is CASSDGTNEKLFF. In DNA form, the CDR3 reads TGCGCCAGCAGTGATGGAACTAATGAAAAACTGTTTTTT. The chain has TRBV10-1 and TRBJ1-4; D gene uncertain. The V gene lost 3 bases and the J gene lost 1 base, with 3 bases spanning the gap. Germline CDR1 is WNHNN and CDR2 is SYGVQD (reference sequence). The CDR3 runs to 13 residues.

The V call is TRBV19, the J call TRBJ2-3; no definite D call. Germline V gene lookup returns CDR1 LNHDA and CDR2 SQIVND (reference sequence). Trimming cost V 6 bases and J 4 bases, with 8 bases left between them. CDR3 length: 12 amino acids. The DNA for the CDR3 is TGTGCCAGTAGATATGGCGCAGATACGCAGTATTTT. Encoded protein: CASRYGADTQYF.

This chain joins TRBV10-1 and TRBJ2-7; 12 bases agree with TRBD2. The J segment lost 7 bases and the V segment lost 5 bases, leaving 6 bases of the junction unmatched. There are 14 residues in the CDR3. The germline gives CDR1 WNHNN, CDR2 SYGVQD (reference sequence). This chain's CDR3 is CASSPSGRAEEQYF. CDR3 DNA: TGCGCCAGCAGTCCTAGCGGGAGGGCCGAGGAGCAGTACTTC.

Only a few counts were recorded for this clone. V gene TRBV11-3 combines with J gene TRBJ2-2, with 7 bases identical to TRBD2. With 6 bases clipped from V and 6 bases from J, the junction kept 4 bases outside the gene matches. Germline CDR1 and CDR2: SGHNT and YENEEA. CDR3 length: 13 amino acids. CDR3 sequence: CASRAAGAGELFF. The CDR3 nucleotides read TGTGCCAGCAGGGCGGCGGGGGCCGGGGAGCTGTTTTTT.

V is TRBV7-9 and J is TRBJ2-1; D tentatively reads TRBD1 or TRBD2 (6 bases each). The CDR3 length is 13 residues. CDR1 and CDR2 from the germline V gene are SEHNR and FQNEAQ (reference sequence). V lost 6 bases and J lost 5, with 11 bases in between. CDR3 in amino acids: CASRGGLNNEQFF. CDR3 coding DNA: TGTGCCAGCAGAGGGGGACTGAACAATGAGCAGTTCTTC. Based on the CDR3 plus reference TRBV7-9 and TRBJ2-1, the full variable domain is DTGVSQNPRHKITKRGQNVTFRCDPISEHNRLYWYRQTLGQGPEFLTYFQNEAQLEKSRLLSDRFSAERPKGSFSTLEIQRTEQGDSAMYLCASRGGLNNEQFFGPGTRLTVL.

The chain has TRBV21-1 and TRBJ1-4; TRBD1 reflects the table's D call only, with no check against the DNA. TRBV21-1 is classified as a pseudogene. The length of the CDR3 is 12 residues. The CDR3 is CASRPRGHPGLF. In DNA form, the CDR3 reads TGTGCCAGCAGACCCAGGGGTCACCCCGGCCTTTTT.

The J gene is TRBJ2-7, the V gene TRBV28; no definite D call. The CDR3 has 13 amino acids. Trimming took off 6 bases at V and 13 bases at J, with 22 bases between the two ends. CDR1 and CDR2 (germline): MDHEN, SYDVKM. CDR3 sequence (DNA): TGTGCCAGCAGCGGAACCCAGGACGGCCTGAAATACTTC. Its protein is CASSGTQDGLKYF.

V and J are TRBV7-9 and TRBJ2-2; 7 bases are a match to TRBD1. CDR1 and CDR2 (germline): SEHNR, FQNEAQ (reference sequence). Germline trimming cut 3 bases from V and 5 bases from J; bases unmatched to any gene: 3. The CDR3 is 14 amino acids. CDR3: CASSFTGVTGELFF. The CDR3, as DNA: TGTGCCAGCAGCTTCACAGGGGTTACCGGGGAGCTGTTTTTT.

The V and J genes are TRBV11-3 and TRBJ2-6; D not resolved. The germline CDR1 and CDR2 sequences are SGHNT and YENEEA. V lost 1 base and J 4 bases, leaving 11 bases between the germline ends. The CDR3 sequence is 16 residues long. This chain's CDR3 is CASSLGVTLGANVLTF. Written as DNA, the CDR3 is TGTGCCAGCAGCTTAGGGGTAACTCTGGGGGCCAACGTCCTGACTTTC.

The V and J genes are TRBV28 and TRBJ1-2, with 9 bases matching TRBD1. Germline V gene lookup returns CDR1 MDHEN and CDR2 SYDVKM. The CDR3 length is 15 residues. V trimming: 5 bases; J trimming: 2 bases; junction bases outside the gene matches: 6. The CDR3 reads CASSTAGTGNYGYTF. The CDR3 DNA is TGTGCCAGCAGTACCGCCGGGACAGGGAACTATGGCTACACCTTC.

The genes are TRBV19 and TRBJ1-2, with D perhaps TRBD1 (5 bases). The length of the CDR3 is 14 residues. The ends were cut back, 5 bases at V and 4 bases at J, with 14 bases in the middle. In germline, CDR1 is LNHDA, CDR2 SQIVND (reference sequence). DNA of the CDR3: TGTGCCAGTAGTCTGCAGGGCACCTCCTATGGCTACACCTTC. Residues: CASSLQGTSYGYTF.

J is TRBJ1-4 and V is TRBV5-1; TRBD1 is a possible D gene (6 bases). The CDR3 sequence is 16 residues long. Trimming left V 2 bases short and J 7 bases short, with 18 bases between. Germline V lookup: CDR1 SGHRS, CDR2 YFSETQ. The CDR3 loop reads CASSFIFLTGGEKLFF. CDR3 in DNA: TGCGCCAGCAGCTTTATCTTTTTGACAGGAGGTGAAAAACTGTTTTTT. Using reference TRBV5-1 and TRBJ1-4 for the parts outside the CDR3, the full variable domain is KAGVTQTPRYLIKTRGQQVTLSCSPISGHRSVSWYQQTPGQGLQFLFEYFSETQRNKGNFPGRFSGRQFSNSRSEMNVSTLELGDSALYLCASSFIFLTGGEKLFFGSGTQLSVL.

The chain uses TRBV7-2 and TRBJ2-7, with TRBD2 identical over 10 bases. Germline lookup yields CDR1 SGHTA and CDR2 FQGNSA. The CDR3 covers 18 residues. Trimming took 1 base from V and 0 from J; bases not matched to a gene: 9. The CDR3 DNA follows: TGTGCCAGCAGCTTAGGGAGGACTAGCGGAATTTCCTCCTACGAGCAGTACTTC. Translated, it gives CASSLGRTSGISSYEQYF.